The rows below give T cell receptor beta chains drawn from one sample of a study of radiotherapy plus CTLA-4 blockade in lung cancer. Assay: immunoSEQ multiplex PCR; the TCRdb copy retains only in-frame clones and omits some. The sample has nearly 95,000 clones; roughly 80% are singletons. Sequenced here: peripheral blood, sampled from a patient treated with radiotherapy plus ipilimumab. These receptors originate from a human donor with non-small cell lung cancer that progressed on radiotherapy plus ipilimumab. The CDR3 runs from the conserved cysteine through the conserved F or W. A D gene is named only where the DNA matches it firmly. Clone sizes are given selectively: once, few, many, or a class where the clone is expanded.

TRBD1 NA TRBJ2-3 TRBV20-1 CSARQGDTQYF TGCAGTGCAAGACAGGGGGATACGCAGTATTTT
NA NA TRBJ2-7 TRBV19 CASSQDAFYEQYF TGTGCCAGTAGTCAGGATGCTTTCTACGAGCAGTACTTC
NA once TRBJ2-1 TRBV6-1 CASSGTVYNEQFF TGTGCCAGCAGTGGTACAGTATACAATGAGCAGTTCTTC
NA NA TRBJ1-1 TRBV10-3 CAIKGIGSRDTEAFF TGTGCCATCAAAGGGATCGGGTCTCGGGACACTGAAGCTTTCTTT
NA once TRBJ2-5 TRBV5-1 CASSLQAYKETQYF TGCGCCAGCAGCTTACAAGCGTACAAAGAGACCCAGTACTTC
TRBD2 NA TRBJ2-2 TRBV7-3 CASSPSSGSGTGELFF TGTGCCAGCAGCCCCTCGAGCGGGAGCGGTACCGGGGAGCTGTTTTTT
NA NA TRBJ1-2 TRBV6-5 CASSYSLDKLYGYTF TGTGCCAGCAGTTACAGTCTGGACAAACTCTATGGCTACACCTTC
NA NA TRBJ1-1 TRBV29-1 CSVVYTEAFF TGCAGCGTTGTTTACACTGAAGCTTTCTTT
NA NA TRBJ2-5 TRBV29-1 CSSRGWEETQYF TGCAGCTCGAGGGGGTGGGAAGAGACCCAGTACTTC
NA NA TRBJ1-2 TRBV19 CASSILKGDGYTF TGTGCCAGTAGTATTCTTAAGGGGGATGGCTACACCTTC
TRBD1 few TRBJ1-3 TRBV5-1 CASGVGTGRPTIYF TGCGCCAGCGGGGTTGGGACAGGGCGACCCACCATATATTTT
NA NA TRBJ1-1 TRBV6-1 CASSTPNRRGTEAFF TGTGCCAGCAGTACCCCCAACCGACGGGGCACTGAAGCTTTCTTT
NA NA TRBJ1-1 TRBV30 CAWSVQGSGEAFF TGTGCCTGGAGTGTGCAGGGGAGTGGTGAAGCTTTCTTT
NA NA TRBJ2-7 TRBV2 CASSEQATRGSEQYF TGTGCCAGCAGTGAACAGGCCACCCGCGGTAGCGAGCAGTACTTC
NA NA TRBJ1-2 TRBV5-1 CASSLDGINYGYTF TGCGCCAGCAGCTTGGACGGGATCAACTATGGCTACACCTTC
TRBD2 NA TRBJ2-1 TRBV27 CASSREARGEQFF TGTGCCAGCAGCCGCGAGGCGCGGGGGGAGCAGTTCTTC
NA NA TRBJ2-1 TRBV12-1 CASSFPTLLTREGNEQFF TGTGCCAGCAGCTTTCCCACCCTATTGACTAGGGAGGGGAATGAGCAGTTCTTC
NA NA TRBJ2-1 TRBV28 CASSTGIYNEQFF TGTGCCAGCAGCACAGGGATCTACAATGAGCAGTTCTTC
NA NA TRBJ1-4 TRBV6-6 CASQGWPNEKLFF TGTGCCAGCCAGGGGTGGCCTAATGAAAAACTGTTTTTT
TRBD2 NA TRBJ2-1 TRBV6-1 CASSESSGYNEQFF TGTGCCAGCAGTGAATCTAGCGGGTACAATGAGCAGTTCTTC
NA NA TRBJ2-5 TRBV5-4 CASSLEGAGETQYF TGTGCCAGCAGCTTGGAAGGGGCGGGGGAGACCCAGTACTTC
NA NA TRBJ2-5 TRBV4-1 CASSQDEGETQYF TGCGCCAGCAGCCAAGATGAGGGGGAGACCCAGTACTTC
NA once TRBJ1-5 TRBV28 CASHIYRDQPQHF TGTGCCAGTCACATTTATAGGGATCAGCCCCAGCATTTT
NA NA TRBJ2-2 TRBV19 CASSPNTNTGELFF TGTGCCAGTAGTCCCAATACGAACACCGGGGAGCTGTTTTTT
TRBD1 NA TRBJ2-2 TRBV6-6 CASSSGTGNTGELFF TGTGCCAGCAGTTCCGGGACAGGGAACACCGGGGAGCTGTTTTTT
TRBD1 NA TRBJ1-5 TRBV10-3 CAISESGRGGNQPQHF TGTGCCATCAGTGAGTCGGGCAGGGGGGGCAATCAGCCCCAGCATTTT
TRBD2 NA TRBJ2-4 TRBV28 CASSRGAGGTIAKNIQYF TGTGCCAGCAGTCGTGGAGCGGGAGGGACCATAGCCAAAAACATTCAGTACTTC
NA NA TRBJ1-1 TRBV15 CATSRDLGRDAFF TGTGCCACCAGCAGAGATCTGGGCAGGGATGCTTTCTTT
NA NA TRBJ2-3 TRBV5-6 CASSLAIRSDTQYF TGTGCCAGCAGCTTGGCCATCCGATCAGATACGCAGTATTTT
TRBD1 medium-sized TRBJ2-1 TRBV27 CASSLSRGLLNEQFF TGTGCCAGCAGTTTATCGAGGGGGCTTTTAAATGAGCAGTTCTTC
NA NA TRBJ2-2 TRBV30 CAWGWGVNTGELFF TGTGCCTGGGGTTGGGGGGTGAACACCGGGGAGCTGTTTTTT
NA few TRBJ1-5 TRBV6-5 CASSLRPDGPNQPQHF TGTGCCAGCAGTTTACGACCCGACGGCCCGAATCAGCCCCAGCATTTT
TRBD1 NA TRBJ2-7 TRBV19 CASSPRGYDEQYF TGTGCCAGTAGCCCCAGGGGGTACGACGAGCAGTACTTC
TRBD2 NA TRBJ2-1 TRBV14 CASSRRERNEQFF TGTGCCAGCAGCCGGCGGGAGCGCAATGAGCAGTTCTTC
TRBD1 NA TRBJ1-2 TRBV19 CASIGDREGWGYGYTF TGTGCCAGTATTGGGGACAGGGAGGGTTGGGGCTATGGCTACACCTTC
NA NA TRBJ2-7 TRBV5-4 CASSLSSRGSYEQYF TGTGCCAGCAGCTTATCAAGCAGGGGCTCCTACGAGCAGTACTTC
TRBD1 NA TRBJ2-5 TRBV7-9 CASSLGGTGLETQYF TGTGCCAGCAGCTTAGGGGGGACAGGTCTGGAGACCCAGTACTTC
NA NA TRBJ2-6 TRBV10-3 CAISTKTAAGANVLTF TGTGCCATCAGTACAAAGACAGCAGCTGGGGCCAACGTCCTGACTTTC